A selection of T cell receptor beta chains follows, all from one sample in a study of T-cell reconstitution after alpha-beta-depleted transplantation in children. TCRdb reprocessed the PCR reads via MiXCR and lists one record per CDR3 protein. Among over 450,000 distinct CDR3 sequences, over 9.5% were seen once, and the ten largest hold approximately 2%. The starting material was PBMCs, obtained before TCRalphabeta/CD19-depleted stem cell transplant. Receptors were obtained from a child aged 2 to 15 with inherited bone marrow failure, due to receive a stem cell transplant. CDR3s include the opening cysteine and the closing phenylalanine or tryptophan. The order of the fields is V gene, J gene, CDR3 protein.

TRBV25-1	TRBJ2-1	CASSELWEGPNEQFF
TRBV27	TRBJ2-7	CASRYLADSSYEQYF
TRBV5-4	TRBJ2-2	CASSTGTGNTGELFF
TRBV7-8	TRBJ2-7	CASSLVNGAEQYF
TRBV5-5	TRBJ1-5	CPSSTWTGRVNSNQPQHF
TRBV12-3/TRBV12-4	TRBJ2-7	CASSLLGGEQYF
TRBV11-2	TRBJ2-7	CASSLGVGGSYEQYF
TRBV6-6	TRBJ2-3	CASSPWGDGTDTQYF
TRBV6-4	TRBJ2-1	CASSDWAGYNEQFF
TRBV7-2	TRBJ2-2	CASSLGGVAGDTGELFF
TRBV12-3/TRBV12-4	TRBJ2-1	CASSFGTVDFNEQFF
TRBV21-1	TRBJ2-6	CASSATTCYLPSGANVLTF
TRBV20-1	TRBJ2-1	CSASRTSGSDEQFF
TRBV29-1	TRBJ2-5	CSVLQGAETQYF
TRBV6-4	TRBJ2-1	CASSDSGEQFF
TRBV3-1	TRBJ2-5	CASSQDDQFGPYQETQYF
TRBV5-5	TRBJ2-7	CASSFVLAGSSYEQYF
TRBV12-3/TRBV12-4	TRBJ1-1	CASIRGRAFF
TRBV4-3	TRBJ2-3	CASAGGYGDTQYF
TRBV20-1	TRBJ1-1	CSARTGGRTEAFF
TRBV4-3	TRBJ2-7	CASSQGLAGEVMGYEQYF
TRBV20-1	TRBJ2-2	CSAPRTGGELFF
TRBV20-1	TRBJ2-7	CSARDPGEREKPYEQYF
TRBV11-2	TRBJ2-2	CASSFDGELFF
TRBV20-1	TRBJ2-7	CSASLASRYEQYF
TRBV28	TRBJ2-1	CASSRLAGGTIEQFF
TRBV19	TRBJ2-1	CASSIDRSSGSSYNEQFF
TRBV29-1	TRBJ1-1	CSVGRTMNTEAFF
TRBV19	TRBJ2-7	CASSMGNREQYF
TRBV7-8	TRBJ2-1	CASSLDQRPRSYNEQFF
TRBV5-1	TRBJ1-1	CASSLGQGRMNTEAFF
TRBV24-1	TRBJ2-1	CATSDPKDFSKQNEQFF
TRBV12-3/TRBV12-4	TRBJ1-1	CASSRTGSVTEAFF
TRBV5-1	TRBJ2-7	CASSLSGQTYEQYF
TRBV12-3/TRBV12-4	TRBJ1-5	CASSLRVNQPQHF
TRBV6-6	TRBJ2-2	CASSYEAGELFF
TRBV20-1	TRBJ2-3	CSARAPTDTQYF
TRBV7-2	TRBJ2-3	CASTLWTGTDTQYF
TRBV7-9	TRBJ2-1	CASSLRQGVRNEQFF
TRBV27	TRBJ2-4	CASSQDRGNIQYF
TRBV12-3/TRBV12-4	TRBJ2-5	CASSFDRGYQETQYF
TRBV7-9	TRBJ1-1	CASSLGVGRMNTEAFF
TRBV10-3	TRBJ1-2	CAISLMGLTNYGYTF
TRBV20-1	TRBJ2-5	CSARNNRDRAQETQYF
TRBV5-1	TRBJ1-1	CASRVRQSNTEAFF
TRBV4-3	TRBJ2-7	CASSQDSETGYYEQYF
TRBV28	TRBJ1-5	CASSAGGRVRPQHF
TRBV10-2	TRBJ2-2	CATTEFDTGELFF
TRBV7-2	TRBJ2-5	CASSPTGGKKSQYF
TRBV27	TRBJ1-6	CASSLNSESSPLHF
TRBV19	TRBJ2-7	CASSIVDGYYEQYF
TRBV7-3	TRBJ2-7	CASSLNRAYTYEQYF
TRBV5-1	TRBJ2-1	CASSLRQAIPYNEQFF
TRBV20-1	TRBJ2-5	CSHFIGGRSQYF
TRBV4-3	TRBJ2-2	CASSQSYRVTGELFF
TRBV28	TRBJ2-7	CASRGPLHGGRAGEQYF
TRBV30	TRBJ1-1	CAWGTGGGEAFF
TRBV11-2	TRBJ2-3	CASEGTFTDTQYF
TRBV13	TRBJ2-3	CASSLGGGRGQDTQYF